One and the same sample provided the 26 T cell receptor beta chains below, sequenced in a study of a mutant IDH1 vaccine in newly diagnosed glioma. Time point here: week 11, during vaccination. What each vaccine dose contained was 300 ug of mutant IDH1 20-mer peptide, accompanied by topical imiquimod. Their antigen targets remain unknown. Using immunoSEQ multiplex PCR, the repertoire was profiled, and TCRdb retains in-frame clones only, with some absent. Here the sample spans about 130,000 clones, around four fifths being singletons. Here the sequenced sample was PBMCs, taken from a glioma patient whose treatment included an IDH1 peptide vaccine. These receptors all come from a man aged 35 to 55 with glioma.

The chain links TRBV10-3 to TRBJ2-7; D assignment may be TRBD1 or TRBD2 (5 bases each). This CDR3 has 13 amino acids. Looked up from germline, CDR1 is ENHRY and CDR2 is SYGVKD. V was cut by 8 bases and J by 2 bases, with 13 bases left in between. CDR3 loop: CAIRGDSAYEQYF. DNA for the CDR3: TGTGCCATCCGGGGAGACAGCGCCTACGAGCAGTACTTC.

The rearrangement uses TRBV19 and TRBJ2-1; 7 bases fit TRBD2. The CDR3 is 16 residues long. Germline trimming cut 5 bases from V and 1 base from J; bases unmatched to any gene: 8. Germline assignment: CDR1 LNHDA and CDR2 SQIVND (reference sequence). CDR3 nucleotides: TGTGCCAGTAGTGTCCGAGCGGGAACATCCTACAATGAGCAGTTCTTC. It yields the protein CASSVRAGTSYNEQFF.

This chain uses TRBV28 with TRBJ2-7; 7 bases fit TRBD2. The CDR3 covers 14 residues. Germline assignment: CDR1 MDHEN and CDR2 SYDVKM. V lost 8 bases to trimming and J lost 2 bases; unmatched junction nucleotides: 9. For the CDR3, the DNA is TGTGCCAGCTCCTACGGGGGAGGGGCCTACGAGCAGTACTTC. Translation gives CASSYGGGAYEQYF. Looking up the rest from reference TRBV28 and TRBJ2-7 gives the full variable domain: DVKVTQSSRYLVKRTGEKVFLECVQDMDHENMFWYRQDPGLGLRLIYFSYDVKMKEKGDIPEGYSVSREKKERFSLILESASTNQTSMYLCASSYGGGAYEQYFGPGTRLTVT.

This chain links TRBV21-1 with TRBJ2-1; no DNA check was done on the table's D call, TRBD2. TRBV21-1 is a known pseudogene. The CDR3 loop spans 16 amino acids. CDR3 protein: CASSTGTSGHLNEQFF. CDR3 sequence (DNA): TGTGCCAGCAGCACCGGGACTAGCGGACATCTCAATGAGCAGTTCTTC.

The V and J genes are TRBV5-6 and TRBJ2-1, with D maybe TRBD2 (6 bases). The V and J ends lost 2 bases and 0 bases respectively, with 15 bases between them. The germline V gene encodes CDR1 SGHDT and CDR2 YYEEEE. The CDR3 spans 17 residues. For the CDR3, the DNA is TGTGCCAGCAGCTTAGGTCTGGGCGGGGCCTCCTACAATGAGCAGTTCTTC. Protein product: CASSLGLGGASYNEQFF.

The chain combines TRBV2 with TRBJ1-5, with a weak D call TRBD1 (5 bases). CDR1 and CDR2 (germline): SNHLY, FYNNEI. The germline V and J ends were trimmed by 5 bases and 8 bases, with 7 bases remaining between them. CDR3 length: 11 amino acids. The DNA for the CDR3 is TGTGCCAGCAGTCCGGGGGAGCCCCAGCATTTT. This gives the protein CASSPGEPQHF.

This chain connects TRBV7-9 to TRBJ2-7; D remains unclear. Germline CDR1 is SEHNR and CDR2 is FQNEAQ (reference sequence). The CDR3 spans 9 residues. V lost 5 bases to trimming and J lost 9 bases, with 5 bases between them. CDR3 residues: CASSPVQYF. The CDR3 DNA follows: TGTGCCAGCAGCCCGGTGCAGTACTTC.

The CDR3: CAISEEGGNSPLHF. For the CDR3, the DNA is TGTGCCATCAGTGAGGAGGGGGGGAATTCACCCCTCCACTTT. V and J are TRBV10-3 and TRBJ1-6; D is possibly TRBD1 (6 bases). The CDR3 is made up of 14 amino acids. Germline V CDR1 and CDR2: ENHRY, SYGVKD. V gave up 2 bases and J gave up 7 bases, with 9 bases separating them.

This clone has at least ten counts. V usage is TRBV7-2 and J usage is TRBJ2-3; TRBD1 matches at 7 bases. The CDR3 covers 15 residues. In germline, CDR1 is SGHTA, CDR2 FQGNSA. The V gene end was trimmed by 7 bases and the J gene end by 1 base; junction bases not matched to a gene: 8. CDR3 protein: CASTRQGHRTDTQYF. The CDR3 DNA follows: TGTGCCAGCACCCGACAGGGACACCGCACAGATACGCAGTATTTT. The full variable domain, completed using reference TRBV7-2 and TRBJ2-3, is GAGVSQSPSNKVTEKGKDVELRCDPISGHTALYWYRQSLGQGLEFLIYFQGNSAPDKSGLPSDRFSAERTGGSVSTLTIQRTQQEDSAVYLCASTRQGHRTDTQYFGPGTRLTVL.

The chain combines TRBV7-2 with TRBJ2-5, with D tentatively TRBD2 (6 bases). The CDR3 length is 16 residues. V lost 5 bases and J 3 bases, leaving 19 bases between the germline ends. CDR1 and CDR2 (germline): SGHTA, FQGNSA. The CDR3 bases are TGTGCCAGCAGCCTGGGTGGAGGGTGGGAAGAAGAGACCCAGTACTTC. It specifies CASSLGGGWEEETQYF.

V and J are TRBV7-6 and TRBJ2-7; D ambiguous. V lost 1 base and J lost 4, with 8 bases in between. Germline CDR1 and CDR2: SGHVS and FNYEAQ. CDR3 length equals 13 residues. CDR3 sequence (DNA): TGTGCCAGCAGCTTAGAAAAGGTTTACGAGCAGTACTTC. Its protein is CASSLEKVYEQYF.

The genes are TRBV5-6 and TRBJ2-7; D call uncertain. Germline V gives CDR1 SGHDT, CDR2 YYEEEE. The CDR3 consists of 11 residues. The V gene lost 3 bases and the J gene lost 3 bases, with 4 bases spanning the gap. The CDR3 sequence is CASSSNYEQYF. The CDR3 region has the DNA TGTGCCAGCAGCTCGAACTACGAGCAGTACTTC.

Remarks on this clone: Other nucleotide sequences in the sample specify the same CDR3. The chain has TRBV9 and TRBJ2-1, with 10 nucleotides matching TRBD1. Germline trimming cut 4 bases from V and 4 bases from J; bases unmatched to any gene: 5. Germline V gene lookup returns CDR1 SGDLS and CDR2 YYNGEE. The CDR3 totals 15 residues. Here the CDR3 DNA reads TGTGCCAGCAGCCCCCGGACAGGGGGGTACAATGAGCAGTTCTTC. Translating gives CASSPRTGGYNEQFF.

This clone was seen more than once but under ten times. V and J are TRBV30 and TRBJ1-2; D gene uncertain. V gave up 3 bases and J gave up 5 bases, with 13 bases separating them. Germline V gene sequence: CDR1 GTSNPN, CDR2 SVGIG (reference sequence). There are 13 residues in the CDR3. In DNA form, the CDR3 reads TGTGCCTGGAGGCCGAGTGGGTCTTATGGCTACACCTTC. Translated, it gives CAWRPSGSYGYTF.

The chain is built from TRBV7-2 and TRBJ1-5, with TRBD1 as a possible D gene (5 bases). Trimming stripped 4 bases from V and 9 bases from J, with 16 bases between. Germline loops: CDR1 SGHTA, CDR2 FQGNSA. The CDR3 runs to 14 residues. The CDR3 is CASSYIGGMRPQHF. CDR3 DNA: TGTGCCAGCAGCTACATCGGGGGGATGAGGCCCCAGCATTTT.

The CDR3: CASSQEDRANTGELFF. The CDR3 DNA is TGCGCCAGCAGCCAAGAAGACAGGGCGAACACCGGGGAGCTGTTTTTT. The V call is TRBV4-3, the J call TRBJ2-2; 7 positions match TRBD1. There are 16 residues in the CDR3. Trimming took 0 bases from V and 0 from J; bases not matched to a gene: 1. CDR1 is LGHNA and CDR2 is YSLEER in the germline V gene.

This chain uses TRBV7-9 with TRBJ2-3; 7 nucleotides line up with TRBD2. The CDR3 length is 16 residues. Germline V gene data show CDR1 as SEHNR and CDR2 as FQNEAQ (reference sequence). Trimming removed 1 base from V and 1 base from J; junction bases left unmatched: 5. This CDR3 is CASSLERGGGTDTQYF. The CDR3 DNA sequence: TGTGCCAGCAGCTTAGAAAGGGGAGGGGGCACAGATACGCAGTATTTT.

This clone was detected only once. V usage is TRBV18 and J usage is TRBJ2-3, with TRBD2 matching 8 bases. After removal of 4 bases from V and 3 bases from J, the junction contained 6 bases not matched to a gene. The CDR3 is made up of 15 amino acids. Germline V gene data show CDR1 as KGHSH and CDR2 as LQKENI. The CDR3 sequence: CASSQGLAGTDTQYF. The CDR3 nucleotides are TGTGCCAGCTCACAAGGACTAGCAGGGACAGATACGCAGTATTTT.

The chain is built from TRBV18 and TRBJ1-6; TRBD1 is a possible D gene (5 bases). CDR3 length: 15 residues. The germline V gene has CDR1 KGHSH and CDR2 LQKENI. The V end was cut by 6 bases, the J end by 0 bases, with 9 bases between. CDR3 nucleotide sequence: TGTGCCAGCTCTCGGGGGAGCTCCTATAATTCACCCCTCCACTTT. It yields the protein CASSRGSSYNSPLHF.

The V call is TRBV5-6, the J call TRBJ1-1; 7 bases align to TRBD1. The CDR3 spans 12 residues. CDR1 and CDR2 from the germline V gene are SGHDT and YYEEEE. J lost 7 bases, V lost 4 bases, and 4 bases had no gene match. The CDR3 nucleotides are TGTGCCAGCAGCGCCACAGGGGTTGAAGCTTTCTTT. Translation: CASSATGVEAFF.

The rearrangement joins TRBV7-2 to TRBJ2-5; 10 nucleotides line up with TRBD2. Germline V gene sequence: CDR1 SGHTA, CDR2 FQGNSA. The CDR3 totals 15 residues. Trimming cost V 4 bases and J 0 bases; bases outside gene matches: 2. This CDR3 is CASSYTSGNQETQYF. The DNA of the CDR3 is TGTGCCAGCAGCTATACTAGCGGGAACCAAGAGACCCAGTACTTC.

The chain is built from TRBV6-1 and TRBJ2-5; TRBD1 matches at 7 bases. The germline CDR1 and CDR2 sequences are MNHNS and SASEGT. The CDR3 contains 17 residues. V lost 3 bases, J lost 0 bases, and 10 bases stayed unmatched. This CDR3 reads CASSEERQGVYQETQYF. In DNA form, the CDR3 reads TGTGCCAGCAGTGAGGAGCGTCAGGGGGTGTACCAAGAGACCCAGTACTTC.

The gene calls are TRBV9 and TRBJ2-1, with D possibly matching TRBD1 (6 bases). In germline, CDR1 is SGDLS, CDR2 YYNGEE. The CDR3 consists of 15 residues. Trimming left V 0 bases short and J 8 bases short, with 15 bases between. The CDR3 loop is CASSVATAGVDEQFF. Here the CDR3 DNA reads TGTGCCAGCAGCGTAGCTACGGCAGGGGTCGATGAGCAGTTCTTC.

This rearrangement joins TRBV18 to TRBJ2-5; D remains unclear. The CDR3 totals 13 residues. Trimming stripped 5 bases from V and 4 bases from J, with 11 bases between. CDR1 is KGHSH, CDR2 LQKENI, per germline. CDR3 DNA: TGTGCCAGCTCAGCCCGGCTCGGAGAGACCCAGTACTTC. Protein product: CASSARLGETQYF.

The chain has TRBV5-5 and TRBJ2-1; D unclear. The CDR3 contains 13 residues. CDR1 is SGHKS and CDR2 is YYEKEE in the germline V gene (reference sequence). V lost 1 base and J lost 2, with 4 bases in between. The CDR3 reads CASSLNPYNEQFF. The DNA of the CDR3 is TGTGCCAGCAGCTTGAACCCCTACAATGAGCAGTTCTTC.

This clone was observed a handful of times. This sequence joins TRBV28 and TRBJ1-4, with D maybe TRBD1 (5 bases). V gave up 3 bases and J gave up 4 bases, with 12 bases separating them. This CDR3 region has 15 residues. Germline V gene sequence: CDR1 MDHEN, CDR2 SYDVKM. The CDR3 is CASSLSGGYNEKLFF. CDR3 in DNA: TGTGCCAGCAGTTTGTCGGGGGGATATAATGAAAAACTGTTTTTT.